This entry lists 22 T cell receptor beta chains sequenced from one sample in a study of cytomegalovirus exposure and HLA in healthy donors (dated by TCRdb to 2016 to 2017). Library preparation used the immunoSEQ multiplex PCR assay. A mixture of 60 forward primers for TCR Vbeta segments and 13 reverse primers for TCR Jbeta segments was used in the multiplex PCR. Imported from immuneACCESS, the table was reduced by TCRdb to in-frame sequences with V and J called. These copies leave out some clones; in studies compared against another copy, an unresolved V gene accounts for under half, and the cause of the remainder is not known. This sample holds some 150,000 clones; about two thirds were observed only once. Together, the top ten hold approximately 2.5% of the sample. The source material was PBMCs. The origin of the receptors is a woman aged 30 to 39 in good health and CMV-seronegative.

This clone was seen a few times. The chain couples TRBV4-2 to TRBJ1-4; D is ambiguous. The germline V gene has CDR1 LGHNA and CDR2 YNFKEQ. This CDR3 region has 15 residues. V was shortened by 0 bases and J by 8 bases, with 13 bases between the two germline ends. As DNA, the CDR3 is TGTGCCAGCAGCCAAGACCTCGCCGTCGGGGAAAAACTGTTTTTT. This gives the protein CASSQDLAVGEKLFF.

The rearrangement uses TRBV7-2 and TRBJ2-3; possibly TRBD1 for D (5 bases). V dropped 4 bases and J dropped 1 base, with 9 bases sitting between them. This CDR3 has 14 residues. CDR1 is SGHTA, CDR2 FQGNSA, per germline. The CDR3 DNA reads TGTGCCAGCAGCTCAGGGTCCGGCACAGATACGCAGTATTTT. Its translation: CASSSGSGTDTQYF.

This clone was seen only once. The chain employs TRBV29-1 and TRBJ2-3; 7 positions agree with TRBD1. This CDR3 has 15 amino acids. The V segment lost 5 bases and the J segment 3 bases; nucleotides outside the gene matches: 11. Germline lookup yields CDR1 SQVTM and CDR2 ANQGSEA. CDR3 residues: CSVLRGLRKTDTQYF. In nucleotides, the CDR3 is TGCAGCGTTCTAAGGGGGCTCCGGAAGACAGATACGCAGTATTTT.

The table lists this clone with a few counts. This chain links TRBV28 with TRBJ1-1, with D perhaps matching TRBD1 (6 bases). Germline assignment: CDR1 MDHEN and CDR2 SYDVKM. The CDR3 sequence is 19 residues long. Trimming removed 6 bases at V and 3 bases at J, with 29 bases between. CDR3 protein: CASRSINPGAAGRDTEAFF. In DNA form, the CDR3 reads TGTGCCAGCAGGTCCATAAACCCGGGGGCAGCGGGGAGAGACACTGAAGCTTTCTTT.

This clone has more than one count but fewer than ten. V gene TRBV9 combines with J gene TRBJ1-2, with no clear D. CDR1 SGDLS and CDR2 YYNGEE come from the germline V gene. Trimming took off 0 bases at V and 2 bases at J, with 11 bases between the two ends. The CDR3 spans 15 residues. The CDR3 is CASSVGGELNYGYTF. The CDR3 region has the DNA TGTGCCAGCAGCGTAGGAGGCGAGTTGAACTATGGCTACACCTTC.

The J gene is TRBJ2-7, the V gene TRBV19; 7 bases map to TRBD1. There are 13 residues in the CDR3. V was clipped by 5 bases and J by 2 bases; unmatched bases: 3. Germline lookup yields CDR1 LNHDA and CDR2 SQIVND (reference sequence). CDR3 loop: CASSWGQTYEQYF. CDR3 coding DNA: TGTGCCAGTAGTTGGGGACAGACCTACGAGCAGTACTTC.

The V and J genes are TRBV6-5 and TRBJ1-4, with D tentatively TRBD1 (5 bases). The CDR3 sequence is 14 residues long. V dropped 6 bases and J dropped 6 bases, with 14 bases sitting between them. Germline values: CDR1 MNHEY, CDR2 SVGAGI. CDR3 protein: CASSEEGVDEKLFF. The DNA for the CDR3 is TGTGCCAGCAGCGAGGAAGGGGTGGATGAAAAACTGTTTTTT.

Remarks on this clone: Other DNA sequences within the sample encode an identical CDR3. J is TRBJ1-5 and V is TRBV5-1; D is ambiguous. V shed 5 bases and J shed 4 bases, with 10 bases lying between them. Germline V gives CDR1 SGHRS, CDR2 YFSETQ. The CDR3 consists of 13 residues. In DNA form, the CDR3 reads TGCGCCAGCAGACAAAGGGAGAATCAGCCCCAGCATTTT. Translation gives CASRQRENQPQHF.

This CDR3 reads CSASRGQGAFF. The CDR3 DNA reads as TGCAGTGCTTCCAGGGGGCAGGGAGCTTTCTTT. The chain joins TRBV20-1 to TRBJ2-2, with 8 bases fitting TRBD1. The J call may be incorrect, as the DNA end agrees better with TRBJ1-1. There are 11 residues in the CDR3. The germline V gene encodes CDR1 DFQATT and CDR2 SNEGSKA (reference sequence).

The V call is TRBV27, the J call TRBJ1-1; the match to TRBD1 covers 8 bases. CDR1 is MNHEY and CDR2 is SMNVEV in the germline V gene (reference sequence). The CDR3 contains 14 residues. The V gene end was trimmed by 2 bases and the J gene end by 4 bases; junction bases not matched to a gene: 3. As DNA, the CDR3 is TGTGCCAGCAGTTTACAGGGGGCGTTCACTGAAGCTTTCTTT. It yields the protein CASSLQGAFTEAFF.

The chain is built from TRBV13 and TRBJ2-2; D is perhaps TRBD1 (5 bases). Germline CDR1 PRHDT, CDR2 FYEKMQ (reference sequence). With 1 base removed from V and 1 base from J, the gap between germline ends came to 10 bases. The CDR3 length is 16 residues. CDR3 nucleotide sequence: TGTGCCAGCAGCTTAGATTCAGGGAAGAACACCGGGGAGCTGTTTTTT. It translates to CASSLDSGKNTGELFF.

In nucleotides, the CDR3 is TGTGCCTGGACACCCGGCAGGGGGAATTCACCCCTCCACTTT. It codes for CAWTPGRGNSPLHF. This chain uses TRBV30 with TRBJ1-6, with 7 bases matching TRBD1. V trimming: 4 bases; J trimming: 7 bases; junction bases outside the gene matches: 7. Germline CDR1 and CDR2: GTSNPN and SVGIG (reference sequence). There are 14 residues in the CDR3. The full variable domain, with the rest looked up from reference TRBV30 and TRBJ1-6, is SQTIHQWPATLVQPVGSPLSLECTVEGTSNPNLYWYRQAAGRGLQLLFYSVGIGQISSEVPQNLSASRPQDRQFILSSKKLLLSDSGFYLCAWTPGRGNSPLHFGNGTRLTVT.

This clone was counted a few times. Here the CDR3 reads CASSQDYGGGEKLFF. For the CDR3, the DNA is TGCGCCAGCAGCCAAGATTACGGTGGAGGCGAAAAACTGTTTTTT. This chain joins TRBV4-1 and TRBJ1-4; D is unresolved. CDR1 MGHRA and CDR2 YSYEKL come from the germline V gene. Trimming cost V 0 bases and J 8 bases, with 13 bases left between them. This CDR3 contains 15 residues.

V usage is TRBV20-1 and J usage is TRBJ2-7; D gene ambiguous. The CDR3 sequence is 11 residues long. Trimming shortened V by 5 bases and J by 5 bases, and 10 bases separated the two germline ends. The germline CDR1 and CDR2 sequences are DFQATT and SNEGSKA (reference sequence). The CDR3 DNA reads TGCAGTGCTGCCGCCAGTGACGAGCAGTACTTC. Translated, it gives CSAAASDEQYF.

This clone was observed a handful of times. The J gene is TRBJ2-7, the V gene TRBV28; the D gene is possibly TRBD2 (7 bases). Trimming stripped 1 base from V and 3 bases from J, with 13 bases between. Germline CDR1 MDHEN, CDR2 SYDVKM. There are 15 residues in the CDR3. The CDR3 bases are TGTGCCAGCAGTTTATTGCCGGGGGGCGACTACGAGCAGTACTTC. Amino acids: CASSLLPGGDYEQYF.

This rearrangement joins TRBV5-6 to TRBJ1-1; 9 nucleotides align to TRBD1. Germline CDR1 reads SGHDT; CDR2 reads YYEEEE. The V gene end was trimmed by 4 bases and the J gene end by 8 bases; junction bases not matched to a gene: 6. The CDR3 is 13 residues long. CDR3 in DNA: TGTGCCAGCAGCCTGGGGACAGGGAGAGAAGCTTTCTTT. Protein: CASSLGTGREAFF.

The rearrangement uses TRBV28 and TRBJ1-2; no clear D gene. Germline assignment: CDR1 MDHEN and CDR2 SYDVKM. V was cut by 6 bases and J by 6 bases, with 23 bases left in between. This CDR3 is 16 amino acids long. The CDR3 here is CASRTPGDAFWDGYTF. The DNA for the CDR3 is TGTGCCAGCAGGACTCCCGGAGACGCCTTTTGGGATGGCTACACCTTC.

V gene TRBV11-2 combines with J gene TRBJ2-1; 9 bases fit TRBD2. Germline CDR1 SGHAT, CDR2 FQNNGV. The CDR3 extends over 16 amino acids. Trimming removed 0 bases from V and 4 bases from J; junction bases left unmatched: 4. DNA of the CDR3: TGTGCCAGCAGCTTAGAGCGAGCGGGAGGTTACAATGAGCAGTTCTTC. This gives the protein CASSLERAGGYNEQFF.

The chain links TRBV27 to TRBJ2-4; the D is unclear. V was pared by 5 bases and J by 1 base, with 24 bases between. CDR1 MNHEY and CDR2 SMNVEV come from the germline V gene (reference sequence). The CDR3 loop spans 19 amino acids. The CDR3 region has the DNA TGTGCCAGCAGTCGAGGCGATTCGTCCGGTAAGGCGGCCAAAAACATTCAGTACTTC. As protein: CASSRGDSSGKAAKNIQYF.

This chain links TRBV7-3 with TRBJ2-1, with no clear D. The CDR3 consists of 13 residues. Germline V gives CDR1 SGHTA, CDR2 FQGTGA. V was trimmed by 3 bases and J by 5 bases, leaving 8 bases between them. DNA of the CDR3: TGTGCCAGCAGCTTTTCCTATGACAATGAGCAGTTCTTC. It specifies CASSFSYDNEQFF.

The chain couples TRBV7-8 to TRBJ2-1; 10 bases agree with TRBD2. The trim removed 4 bases at V and 1 base at J, leaving 16 bases unmatched. CDR1 is SGHVS, CDR2 FQNEAQ, per germline. The CDR3 has 20 residues. The CDR3 nucleotides read TGTGCCAGCAGCTCATCCCACCCTCGGACTAGCGGTCGGTCCTACAATGAGCAGTTCTTC. Protein: CASSSSHPRTSGRSYNEQFF.

The CDR3 region has the DNA TGCGCCAGCAAGCCCATAGGGGATCCATATGGCTACACCTTC. This codes for CASKPIGDPYGYTF. V gene TRBV5-1 combines with J gene TRBJ1-2; D may be TRBD1 (5 bases). V was trimmed by 6 bases and J by 5 bases, leaving 17 bases between them. CDR3 length: 14 residues. Germline CDR1 reads SGHRS; CDR2 reads YFSETQ.